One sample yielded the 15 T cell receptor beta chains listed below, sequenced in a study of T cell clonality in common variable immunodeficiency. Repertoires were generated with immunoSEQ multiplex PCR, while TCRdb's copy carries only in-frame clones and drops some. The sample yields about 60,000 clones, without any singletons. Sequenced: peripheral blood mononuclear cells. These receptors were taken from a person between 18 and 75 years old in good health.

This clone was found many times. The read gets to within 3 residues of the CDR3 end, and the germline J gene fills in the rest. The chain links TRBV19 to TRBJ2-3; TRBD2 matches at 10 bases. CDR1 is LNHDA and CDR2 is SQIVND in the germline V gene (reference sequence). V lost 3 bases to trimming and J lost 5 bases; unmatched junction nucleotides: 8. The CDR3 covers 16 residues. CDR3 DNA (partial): TGTGCCAGTAGTATTCTTCTAGCGGGAGTAGTAGATACG. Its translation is CASSILLAGVVDT. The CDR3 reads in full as CASSILLAGVVDTQYF.

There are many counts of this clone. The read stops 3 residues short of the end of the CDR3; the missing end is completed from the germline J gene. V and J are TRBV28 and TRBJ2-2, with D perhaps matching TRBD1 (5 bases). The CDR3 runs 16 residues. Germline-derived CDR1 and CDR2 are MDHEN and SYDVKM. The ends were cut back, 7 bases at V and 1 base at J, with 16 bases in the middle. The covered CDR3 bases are TGTGCCAGCACCCCTCCCTGGGGCGGGAACACCGGGGAG. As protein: CASTPPWGGNTGE. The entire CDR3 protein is CASTPPWGGNTGELFF.

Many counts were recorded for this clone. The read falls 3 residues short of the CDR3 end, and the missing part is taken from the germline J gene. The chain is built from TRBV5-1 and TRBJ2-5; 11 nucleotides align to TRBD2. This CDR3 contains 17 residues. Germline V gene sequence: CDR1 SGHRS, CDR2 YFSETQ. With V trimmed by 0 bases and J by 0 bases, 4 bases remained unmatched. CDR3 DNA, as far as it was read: TGCGCCAGCAGCTTGGCGGCTAGCGGGAGGTACCAAGAGACC. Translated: CASSLAASGRYQET. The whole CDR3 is CASSLAASGRYQETQYF.

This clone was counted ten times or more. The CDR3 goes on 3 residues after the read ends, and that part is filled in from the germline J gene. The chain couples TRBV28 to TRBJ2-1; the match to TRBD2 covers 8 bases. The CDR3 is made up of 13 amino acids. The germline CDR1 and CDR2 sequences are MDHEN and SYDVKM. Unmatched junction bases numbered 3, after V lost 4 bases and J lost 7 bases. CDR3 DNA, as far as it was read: TGTGCCAGCAGTTCCGGGACTAGGAATGAG. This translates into CASSSGTRNE. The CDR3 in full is CASSSGTRNEQFF.

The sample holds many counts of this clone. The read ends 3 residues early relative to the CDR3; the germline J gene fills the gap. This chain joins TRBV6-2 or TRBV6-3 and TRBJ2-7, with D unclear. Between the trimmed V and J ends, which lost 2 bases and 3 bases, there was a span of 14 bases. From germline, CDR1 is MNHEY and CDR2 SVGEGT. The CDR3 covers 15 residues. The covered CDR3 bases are TGTGCCAGCAGTTACCCCGGATCAGGAGTCTACGAG. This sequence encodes CASSYPGSGVYE. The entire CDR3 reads CASSYPGSGVYEQYF.

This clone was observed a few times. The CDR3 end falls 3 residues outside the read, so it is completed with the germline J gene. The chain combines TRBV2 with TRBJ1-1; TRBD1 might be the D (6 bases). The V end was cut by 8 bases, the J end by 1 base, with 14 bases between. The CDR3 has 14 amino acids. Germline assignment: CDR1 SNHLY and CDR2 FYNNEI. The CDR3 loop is CASGPGAGNTEAFF. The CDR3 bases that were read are TGTGCCAGCGGCCCAGGGGCGGGGAACACTGAA.

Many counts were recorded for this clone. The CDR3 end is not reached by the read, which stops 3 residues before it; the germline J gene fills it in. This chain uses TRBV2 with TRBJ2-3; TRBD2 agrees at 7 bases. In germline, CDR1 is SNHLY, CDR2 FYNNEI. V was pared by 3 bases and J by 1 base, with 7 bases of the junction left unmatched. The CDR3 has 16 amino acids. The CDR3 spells CASSDGGSGGTDTQYF. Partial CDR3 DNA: TGTGCCAGCAGTGACGGCGGGAGTGGGGGCACAGATACG.

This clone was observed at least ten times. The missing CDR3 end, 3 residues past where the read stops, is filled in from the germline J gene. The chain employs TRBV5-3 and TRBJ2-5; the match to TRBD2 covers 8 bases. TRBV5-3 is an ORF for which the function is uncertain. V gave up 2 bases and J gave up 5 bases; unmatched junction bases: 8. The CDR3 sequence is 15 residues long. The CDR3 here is CARSFTGTRWETQYF. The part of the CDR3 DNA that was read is TGTGCCAGAAGCTTTACCGGGACTAGGTGGGAGACC.

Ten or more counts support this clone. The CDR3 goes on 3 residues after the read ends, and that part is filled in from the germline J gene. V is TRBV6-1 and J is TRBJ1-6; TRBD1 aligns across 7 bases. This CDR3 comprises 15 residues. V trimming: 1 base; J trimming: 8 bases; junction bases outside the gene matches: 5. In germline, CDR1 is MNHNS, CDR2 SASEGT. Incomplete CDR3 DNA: TGTGCCAGCAGTGAAGAGACAGGGTATTATTCACCC. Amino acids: CASSEETGYYSP. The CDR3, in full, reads CASSEETGYYSPLHF.

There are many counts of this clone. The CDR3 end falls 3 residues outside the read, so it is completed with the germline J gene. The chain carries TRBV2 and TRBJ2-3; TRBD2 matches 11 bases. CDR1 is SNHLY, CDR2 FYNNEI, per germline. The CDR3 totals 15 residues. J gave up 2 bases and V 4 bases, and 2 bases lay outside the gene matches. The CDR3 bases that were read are TGTGCCAGCAGTGGACTAGCGGGGTTCACAGATACG. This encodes CASSGLAGFTDT. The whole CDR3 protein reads CASSGLAGFTDTQYF.

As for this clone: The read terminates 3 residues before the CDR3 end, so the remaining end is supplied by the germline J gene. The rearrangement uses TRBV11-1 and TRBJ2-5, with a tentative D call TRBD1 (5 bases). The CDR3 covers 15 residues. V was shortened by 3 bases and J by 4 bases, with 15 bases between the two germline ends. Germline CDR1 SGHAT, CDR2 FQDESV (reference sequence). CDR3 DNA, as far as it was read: TGTGCCAGCAGCTTCAGGTATCAGGGTTTAGAGACC. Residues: CASSFRYQGLET. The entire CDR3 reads CASSFRYQGLETQYF.

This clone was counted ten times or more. The DNA read from the CDR3 is TGCGCCAGCAGTGAGGACAGGGGGACTCTACGGCTTGGAAACACC. It codes for CASSEDRGTLRLGNT. The entire CDR3 is CASSEDRGTLRLGNTIYF. V and J are TRBV23-1 and TRBJ1-3; 10 bases match TRBD1. The sequence runs out 3 residues before the end of the CDR3; the remainder is reconstructed from the germline J gene. TRBV23-1 qualifies as an ORF whose function is uncertain. This CDR3 region has 18 residues. The trim removed 5 bases at V and 3 bases at J, leaving 13 bases unmatched.

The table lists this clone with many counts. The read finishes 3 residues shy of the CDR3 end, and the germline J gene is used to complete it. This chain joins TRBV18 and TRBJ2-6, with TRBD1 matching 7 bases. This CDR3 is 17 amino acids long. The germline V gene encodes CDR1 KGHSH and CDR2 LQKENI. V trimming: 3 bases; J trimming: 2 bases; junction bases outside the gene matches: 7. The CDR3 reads CASSPDRTGAGANVLTF. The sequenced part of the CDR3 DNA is TGTGCCAGCTCACCCGACCGGACAGGTGCTGGGGCCAACGTC.

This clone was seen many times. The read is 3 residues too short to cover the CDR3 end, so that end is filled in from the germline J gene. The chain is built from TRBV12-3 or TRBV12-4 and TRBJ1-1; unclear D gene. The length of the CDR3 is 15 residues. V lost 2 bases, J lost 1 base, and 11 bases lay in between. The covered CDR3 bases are TGTGCCAGCAGTTTATACAGCCCTCGGAACACTGAA. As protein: CASSLYSPRNTE. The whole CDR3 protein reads CASSLYSPRNTEAFF.

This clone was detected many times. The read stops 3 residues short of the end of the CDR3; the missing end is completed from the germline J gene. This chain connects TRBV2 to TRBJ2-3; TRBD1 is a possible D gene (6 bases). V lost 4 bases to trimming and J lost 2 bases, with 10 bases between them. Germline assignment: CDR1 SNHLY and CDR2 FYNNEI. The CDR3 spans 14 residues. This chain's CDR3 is CASSVQGPTDTQYF. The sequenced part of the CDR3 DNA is TGTGCCAGCAGTGTACAGGGACCCACAGATACG.